This T cell receptor beta chain comes out of a study of CD8 T cells in Susac syndrome. RNA in amounts of roughly 0.45 to 1 ug was reverse transcribed with random hexamers. The method of amplification for TCR beta CDR3 was immunoSEQ multiplex PCR, covering 54 Vbeta and 13 Jbeta. TCRdb called the immunoSEQ multiplex PCR reads again in MiXCR, with one record for every CDR3 protein. The sample holds about 430,000 distinct CDR3 sequences; more than 70% are singletons and the top ten take about 0.12%. The sequenced target, TCR beta, came from blood CD8+ and CD4+ T cells. The TEMRA cells underwent FACS enrichment, while the CD8+ and CD4+ T cells underwent negative isolation. V was trimmed by 5 bases and J by 6 bases, leaving 12 bases between them. There are 13 residues in the CDR3. Per germline, CDR1 MDHEN and CDR2 SYDVKM.

The chain uses TRBV28 and TRBJ2-3; D gene unclear. This clonotype was obtained from a human donor with multiple sclerosis. The sample comprised CD8+ T cells from PBMCs. In nucleotides, the CDR3 is TGTGCCAGCAGTAAAGGCGCCTGGGATACGCAGTATTTT. Protein sequence: CASSKGAWDTQYF.